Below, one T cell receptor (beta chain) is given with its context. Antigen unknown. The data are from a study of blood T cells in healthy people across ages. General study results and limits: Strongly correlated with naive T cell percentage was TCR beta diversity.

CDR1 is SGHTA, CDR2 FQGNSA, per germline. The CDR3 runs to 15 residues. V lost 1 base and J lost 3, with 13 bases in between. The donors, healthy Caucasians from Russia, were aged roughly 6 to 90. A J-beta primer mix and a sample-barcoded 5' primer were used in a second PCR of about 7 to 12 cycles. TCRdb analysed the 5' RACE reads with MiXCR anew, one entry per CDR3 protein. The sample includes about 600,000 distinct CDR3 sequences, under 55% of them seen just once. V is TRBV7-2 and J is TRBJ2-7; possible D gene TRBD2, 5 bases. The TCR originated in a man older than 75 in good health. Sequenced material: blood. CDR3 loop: CASSLVASSYYEQYF. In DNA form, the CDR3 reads TGTGCCAGCAGCTTAGTCGCTAGCAGTTACTACGAGCAGTACTTC.